The rows below give T cell receptor beta chains drawn from one sample of a study of OX40 agonist ivuxolimab in advanced cancers. Profiling relied on immunoSEQ multiplex PCR, and the TCRdb table lists in-frame clones only, not all of them. This table has 30,000 to 45,000 clones, about 81% appearing once. The sequencing here drew on CD4+ or CD8+ T cells sorted from blood, taken in a trial of the OX40 agonist ivuxolimab. Source of these receptors: an adult with an advanced solid tumor such as melanoma, head and neck, liver or kidney cancer. Both conserved end residues are part of each CDR3. The D gene is left open where the match is weak. For some rows the clone size is stated as once, few or many, or as a class when expanded; others skip it.

v_call	d_call	clone_size	j_call	cdr3_aa	cdr3_nt
TRBV28	NA	few	TRBJ1-1	CASSFAGAGTEAFF	TGTGCCAGCAGTTTTGCGGGGGCAGGGACTGAAGCTTTCTTT
TRBV6-5	TRBD1	medium-sized	TRBJ1-1	CASSYSGQRRVAFF	TGTGCCAGCAGTTACTCGGGACAGCGTAGGGTCGCTTTCTTT
TRBV9	NA	NA	TRBJ1-1	CASSPRVLNTEAFF	TGTGCCAGCAGCCCTCGGGTCCTGAACACTGAAGCTTTCTTT
TRBV28	NA	NA	TRBJ1-2	CASGRGGNYGYTF	TGTGCCAGCGGGAGGGGGGGTAACTATGGCTACACCTTC
TRBV7-8	TRBD1	NA	TRBJ2-7	CASSSRRDRGPLQYF	TGTGCCAGCAGCTCCCGCCGGGACAGGGGCCCACTGCAGTACTTC
TRBV9	TRBD1	NA	TRBJ2-7	CASSAQGAYEQYF	TGTGCTAGCAGCGCCCAGGGGGCCTACGAGCAGTACTTC
TRBV5-1	NA	NA	TRBJ1-2	CASSLDGGPGYTF	TGCGCCAGCAGCTTGGATGGGGGGCCTGGCTACACCTTC
TRBV28	NA	NA	TRBJ2-1	CASSSSRRDLRFF	TGTGCCAGCAGTTCCAGCCGCCGGGACCTCCGGTTCTTC
TRBV1	NA	few	TRBJ1-1	CTSSQKIPLHGGTEAFF	TGCACCAGCAGCCAAAAGATCCCCCTCCACGGAGGGACTGAAGCTTTCTTT
TRBV27	TRBD2	NA	TRBJ2-1	CASSFFPRLAMTGEQFF	TGTGCCAGCAGTTTTTTTCCTCGACTAGCCATGACGGGTGAGCAGTTCTTC
TRBV28	TRBD1	NA	TRBJ1-4	CASRPTGASEKLFF	TGTGCCAGCAGACCGACAGGGGCTAGTGAAAAACTGTTTTTT
TRBV28	TRBD2	NA	TRBJ2-7	CASRRLAGAPPHEQYF	TGTGCCAGCAGAAGACTAGCGGGGGCCCCCCCCCACGAGCAGTACTTC
TRBV6-1	TRBD2	NA	TRBJ2-1	CASSPRLALYNEQFF	TGTGCCAGCAGCCCCAGACTAGCCCTCTACAATGAGCAGTTCTTC
TRBV28	TRBD1	NA	TRBJ1-4	CASSSSRDRWNANEKLFF	TGTGCCAGCAGTTCTTCCCGGGACAGGTGGAATGCTAATGAAAAACTGTTTTTT
TRBV5-1	NA	NA	TRBJ1-3	CASRGAPGNTIYF	TGCGCCAGCAGGGGGGCTCCTGGAAACACCATATATTTT